The clone carrying this TCR beta chain has a count of ten or more. Antigen specificity is unknown. CDR3 length equals 14 residues. Germline assignment: CDR1 SGHAT and CDR2 FQNNGV. Trimming removed 5 bases from V and 5 bases from J, with 15 bases in between. TCRdb redid the calling of the RACE reads with MiXCR, one entry per CDR3 protein. There are more than 250,000 distinct CDR3 sequences in the sample; about 8.6% occur only once, and about 2.5% lies in the top ten. Time point noted: pre-sensitization, week 0. Treatment: therapeutic diphenylcyclopropenone sensitization with weekly scalp DPC. The sample comes from a study of human T cells and chemical hapten exposure. Study-level background: The sensitizer, 2% DPC, was used on around 2 cm by around 2 cm of upper inner arm skin. Diphenylcyclopropenone was applied weekly to patients' scalps across the roughly 24-week study.

Broader study findings: Compared to controls, expanded TCRs made significantly more large clusters of similar CDR3s.

The source material was whole blood, sampled in connection with sensitization to the hapten diphenylcyclopropenone (DPC). This TCR came from a middle-aged woman with alopecia areata. Some clones in this sample may be carry-over from other donors' samples. V gene TRBV11-2 combines with J gene TRBJ2-5, with D possibly matching TRBD2 (5 bases). CDR3 amino acids: CASSPPGSWETQYF. As DNA, the CDR3 is TGTGCCAGCAGCCCCCCGGGGTCATGGGAGACCCAGTACTTC.